Each of the 16 T cell receptor beta chains below was sequenced from the same sample in a study of T-cell reconstitution after alpha-beta-depleted transplantation in children. Unique molecular identifiers were incorporated when the TCRbeta library was constructed. TCRdb re-analysed the PCR reads in MiXCR, keeping a single row per CDR3 protein. Of approximately 590,000 distinct CDR3 sequences detected, roughly 10% appear once; the ten largest clones hold less than 4.5%. The material sequenced was PBMCs from the stem cell graft donor, taken from the stem cell graft. The receptors were sampled from a human donor who donated a stem cell graft to a child with acute myeloid leukemia.

The CDR3: CSVLVKGGSYEQYF. As DNA, the CDR3 is TGCAGCGTGCTCGTCAAGGGGGGCTCCTACGAGCAGTACTTC. The gene calls are TRBV29-1 and TRBJ2-7; either TRBD1 or TRBD2 may supply D (6 bases each). Germline lookup yields CDR1 SQVTM and CDR2 ANQGSEA. V shed 6 bases and J shed 0 bases, with 15 bases lying between them. This CDR3 is built from 14 residues.

The table lists this clonotype with many counts. This CDR3 reads CASSPPGQGGNEQFF. DNA of the CDR3: TGTGCCAGCAGCCCTCCGGGACAGGGGGGTAATGAGCAGTTCTTC. This chain connects TRBV11-2 to TRBJ2-1; TRBD1 agrees at 11 bases. This CDR3 has 15 residues. Germline assignment: CDR1 SGHAT and CDR2 FQNNGV. V shed 5 bases and J 7 bases; nucleotides not matched to a gene: 7.

The chain combines TRBV7-6 with TRBJ2-5; 11 bases match TRBD2. Unmatched junction bases numbered 10, after V lost 1 base and J lost 3 bases. Germline lookup yields CDR1 SGHVS and CDR2 FNYEAQ. The CDR3 is 18 residues long. The CDR3 DNA is TGTGCCAGCAGCTTAGTGGTAGCGGGAGGGGGTTCTGAAGAGACCCAGTACTTC. It codes for CASSLVVAGGGSEETQYF.

The chain uses TRBV29-1 and TRBJ2-1, with no clear D. Germline V lookup: CDR1 SQVTM, CDR2 ANQGSEA. Trimming removed 2 bases at V and 7 bases at J, with 12 bases between. This CDR3 has 13 amino acids. CDR3 DNA: TGCAGCGTTGAACTCGGGCCCTCAAATGAGCAGTTCTTC. Residues: CSVELGPSNEQFF.

This clonotype was detected a few times. One end of the junction varies from germline; a read error may be responsible. V usage is TRBV11-2 and J usage is TRBJ2-1, with 7 bases aligning to TRBD2. Germline lookup yields CDR1 SGHAT and CDR2 FQNNGV. The CDR3 totals 12 residues. This CDR3 is CASSSTGLGRIF. Written as DNA, the CDR3 is TGTGCCAGCAGCTCCACTGGACTAGGAAGGATCTTC.

This chain uses TRBV12-3 or TRBV12-4 with TRBJ1-1; 10 nucleotides align to TRBD1. The CDR3 totals 16 residues. V dropped 6 bases and J dropped 4; count of bases not matched to a gene: 11. The CDR3 DNA reads TGTGCCAGCAGCACCCCCGGGACAGGGGCGTTCACTGAAGCTTTCTTT. Its translation: CASSTPGTGAFTEAFF.

The CDR3 coding sequence is TGTGCTAGTGGTTTCTACTCCGGGACAGGGGGCAGAGAGACCCAGTACTTC. Translated: CASGFYSGTGGRETQYF. The chain uses TRBV12-5 and TRBJ2-5, with 12 bases matching TRBD1. This CDR3 has 17 residues. The ends lost 3 bases at V and 4 bases at J; junction bases unmatched: 9. Germline V CDR1 and CDR2: LGHNT, FRNRAP.

This clonotype came up many times. The chain joins TRBV20-1 to TRBJ2-7; 8 nucleotides align to TRBD1. CDR1 DFQATT and CDR2 SNEGSKA come from the germline V gene (reference sequence). The junction had 6 bases not matched to a gene; V was cut back by 1 base and J by 4 bases. The CDR3 runs to 14 residues. The DNA for the CDR3 is TGCAGTGCTAGAGGGCAGGGGGCCGGATACGAGCAGTACTTC. It is translated as CSARGQGAGYEQYF.

The J gene is TRBJ2-5, the V gene TRBV28, with 8 bases that match TRBD1. V lost 3 bases and J lost 3; bases outside the gene matches: 6. This CDR3 is built from 15 residues. The V gene's germline CDR1 is MDHEN and CDR2 SYDVKM. The CDR3 DNA follows: TGTGCCAGCAGTTTGGGGCAGGGGGCTGAAGAGACCCAGTACTTC. Translating it yields CASSLGQGAEETQYF.

This clonotype was picked up a small number of times. The V gene is TRBV20-1, the J gene TRBJ2-5; D is ambiguous. V was shortened by 3 bases and J by 2 bases, with 13 bases between the two germline ends. The germline gives CDR1 DFQATT, CDR2 SNEGSKA (reference sequence). This CDR3 contains 14 residues. DNA of the CDR3: TGCAGTGCTAGTCTAGGGTCGGGTCAAGAGACCCAGTACTTC. This codes for CSASLGSGQETQYF.

The chain links TRBV28 to TRBJ2-5; D is possibly TRBD1 (5 bases). CDR3 length: 16 residues. Germline CDR1 MDHEN, CDR2 SYDVKM. V dropped 3 bases and J dropped 2 bases, with 16 bases sitting between them. In nucleotides, the CDR3 is TGTGCCAGCAGTTTCGATGCCCGACAGAGTCAAGAGACCCAGTACTTC. Its protein product is CASSFDARQSQETQYF.

This clonotype has at least ten counts. This chain uses TRBV7-9 with TRBJ2-7, with D hard to call. From germline, CDR1 is SEHNR and CDR2 FQNEAQ (reference sequence). The CDR3 contains 14 residues. The V end was cut by 5 bases, the J end by 3 bases, with 14 bases between. This CDR3 reads CASSPLGSFYEQYF. The DNA for the CDR3 is TGTGCCAGCAGCCCACTGGGCAGCTTCTACGAGCAGTACTTC.

There are a few counts of this clonotype. The chain couples TRBV15 to TRBJ1-5, with D possibly being TRBD1 (6 bases). The germline V gene has CDR1 LNHNV and CDR2 YYDKDF (reference sequence). The V end was cut by 6 bases, the J end by 4 bases, with 13 bases between. This CDR3 has 14 amino acids. The CDR3 here is CATRSGQLNQPQHF. CDR3 bases: TGTGCCACCAGGAGTGGACAGCTTAATCAGCCCCAGCATTTT.

A note on this clonotype: Germline and junction disagree at one end, which may indicate a read error. J is TRBJ2-1 and V is TRBV7-2; 9 bases map to TRBD2. The CDR3 loop spans 15 amino acids. Germline assignment: CDR1 SGHTA and CDR2 FQGNSA. DNA for the CDR3: TGTGCCAGCAGCTCTCTAGCGGGATTCTACAATGAGCGGTTCTTC. This codes for CASSSLAGFYNERFF.

This clonotype has ten or more counts. The chain combines TRBV29-1 with TRBJ2-1; 10 bases fit TRBD2. The CDR3 loop spans 14 amino acids. V was clipped by 7 bases and J by 3 bases; unmatched bases: 6. Per germline, CDR1 SQVTM and CDR2 ANQGSEA. As DNA, the CDR3 is TGCAGCGCCGTAGCGGGAGGCCACTACAATGAGCAGTTCTTC. It is translated as CSAVAGGHYNEQFF.

The chain carries TRBV3-1 and TRBJ1-5; D perhaps matches TRBD1 (5 bases). The CDR3 has 14 amino acids. The ends were cut back, 2 bases at V and 1 base at J, with 6 bases in the middle. The germline V gene encodes CDR1 LGHDT and CDR2 YNNKEL (reference sequence). CDR3 sequence reads: CASSQRGSNQPQHF. CDR3 DNA: TGTGCCAGCAGCCAACGGGGGAGCAATCAGCCCCAGCATTTT.